This T cell receptor beta chain was identified during a study of regulatory T cells in long-lasting Graves disease. The CDR3 has 14 amino acids. Trimming took 10 bases from V and 2 from J, leaving 16 bases between them. CDR1 is SEHNR, CDR2 FQNEAQ, per germline (reference sequence). The time point here: newly diagnosed GD, antithyroid drugs for less than 3 months. Preparation of the TCR library used RNA extracted from PBMCs. Arm-PCR of CDR3 regions and iRepertoire HTBI primers were used to build TCR beta libraries. TCRdb redid the calling of the multiplex PCR reads with MiXCR, one entry per CDR3 protein. Of over 300,000 distinct CDR3 sequences in the sample, roughly 16% were seen once.

This receptor was identified in a female donor with Graves disease. The rearrangement joins TRBV7-9 to TRBJ2-3; D is undetermined. Sequences were derived from peripheral blood mononuclear cells (PBMCs), sampled at new diagnosis, from a patient treated with antithyroid drugs. The CDR3 region has the DNA TGTGCCACCCCTAGAAGCCTCCTCACAGATACGCAGTATTTT. Protein sequence: CATPRSLLTDTQYF.